Detailed here is one TCR beta chain. In the original analysis: For nucleated cells, counts were estimated from reference gene primer amplification. The table came from immunoSEQ multiplex PCR; TCRdb's copy has only in-frame clones and leaves some out. The V and J calls and clone size were taken over from that table, and D and trimming were inferred from the DNA. The table shows approximately 250,000 clones, with roughly four fifths occurring only once. This sample was included in a study of blood T cell repertoires in COVID-19. Background on the study: Sites across the United States, Italy and Spain contributed samples from acute and convalescent COVID-19.

The source material was peripheral blood. This clonotype originated in a woman aged 45-65 years with acute or convalescent COVID-19.

The CDR3 reads CASSGRDRGYEQYF. The CDR3 DNA sequence: TGCGCCAGCAGTGGCCGGGACAGGGGATACGAGCAGTACTTC. The V call is TRBV23-1, the J call TRBJ2-7; 10 nucleotides match TRBD1. TRBV23-1 is given ORF status, its function remaining uncertain. Unmatched junction bases numbered 5, after V lost 5 bases and J lost 4 bases. The CDR3 spans 14 residues.